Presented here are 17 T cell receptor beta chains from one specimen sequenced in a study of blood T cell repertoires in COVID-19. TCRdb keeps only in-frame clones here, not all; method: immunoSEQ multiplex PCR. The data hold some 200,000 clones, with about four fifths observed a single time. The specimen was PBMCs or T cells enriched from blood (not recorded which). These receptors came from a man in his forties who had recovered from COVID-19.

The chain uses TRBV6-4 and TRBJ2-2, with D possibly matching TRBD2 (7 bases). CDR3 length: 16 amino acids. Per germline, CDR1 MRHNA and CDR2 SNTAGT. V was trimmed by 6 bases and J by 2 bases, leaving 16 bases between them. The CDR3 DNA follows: TGTGCCAGCAGCCCCGAGGGGGGGGCCAACACCGGGGAGCTGTTTTTT. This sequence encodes CASSPEGGANTGELFF.

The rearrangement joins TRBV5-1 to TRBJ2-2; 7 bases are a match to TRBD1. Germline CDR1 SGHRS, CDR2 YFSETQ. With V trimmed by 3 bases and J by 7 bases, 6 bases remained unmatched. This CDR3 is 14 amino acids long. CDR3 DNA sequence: TGCGCCAGCAGCTGGGAGACAGGGAACGGGGAGCTGTTTTTT. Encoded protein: CASSWETGNGELFF.

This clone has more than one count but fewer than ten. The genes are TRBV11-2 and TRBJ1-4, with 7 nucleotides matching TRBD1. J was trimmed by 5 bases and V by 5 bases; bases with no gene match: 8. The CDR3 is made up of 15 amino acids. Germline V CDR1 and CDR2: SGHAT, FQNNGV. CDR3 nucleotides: TGTGCCAGCAGCCCCCGGGGACAGAGAAATGAAAAACTGTTTTTT. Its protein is CASSPRGQRNEKLFF.

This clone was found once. In DNA form, the CDR3 reads TGTGCCAGCAGCGCCGGACAGGGGTTTAGCAATCAGCCCCAGCATTTT. This sequence encodes CASSAGQGFSNQPQHF. The chain is built from TRBV7-9 and TRBJ1-5, with TRBD1 matching over 9 bases. From germline, CDR1 is SEHNR and CDR2 FQNEAQ (reference sequence). Trimming took 5 bases from V and 0 from J; bases not matched to a gene: 5. This CDR3 comprises 16 residues.

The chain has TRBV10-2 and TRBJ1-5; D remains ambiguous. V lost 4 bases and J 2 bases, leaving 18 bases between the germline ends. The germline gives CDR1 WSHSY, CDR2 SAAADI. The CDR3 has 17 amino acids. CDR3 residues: CASSAESAGYGNQPQHF. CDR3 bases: TGCGCCAGCAGTGCAGAGTCGGCGGGGTATGGCAATCAGCCCCAGCATTTT.

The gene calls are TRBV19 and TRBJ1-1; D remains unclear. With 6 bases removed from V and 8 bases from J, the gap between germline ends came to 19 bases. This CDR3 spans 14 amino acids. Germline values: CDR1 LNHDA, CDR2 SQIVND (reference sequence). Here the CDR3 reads CASRPPWRQVEAFF. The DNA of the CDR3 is TGTGCCAGTAGACCACCGTGGCGCCAGGTGGAAGCTTTCTTT.

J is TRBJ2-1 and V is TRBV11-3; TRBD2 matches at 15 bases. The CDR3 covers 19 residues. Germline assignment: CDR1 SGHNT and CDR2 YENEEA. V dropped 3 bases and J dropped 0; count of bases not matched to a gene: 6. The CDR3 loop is CASSFAGTSGGSSYNEQFF. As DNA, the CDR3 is TGTGCCAGCAGCTTCGCCGGGACTAGCGGGGGGTCCTCCTACAATGAGCAGTTCTTC.

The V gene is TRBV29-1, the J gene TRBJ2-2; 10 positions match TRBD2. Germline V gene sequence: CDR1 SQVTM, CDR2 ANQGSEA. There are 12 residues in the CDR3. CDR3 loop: CSSSGSTGELFF. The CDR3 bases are TGCAGTTCTAGCGGGAGCACCGGGGAGCTGTTTTTT.

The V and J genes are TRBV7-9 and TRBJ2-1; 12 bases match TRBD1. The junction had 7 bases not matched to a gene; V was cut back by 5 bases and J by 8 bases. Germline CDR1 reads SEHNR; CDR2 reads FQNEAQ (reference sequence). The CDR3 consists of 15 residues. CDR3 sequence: CASSHRDRGPYEQFF. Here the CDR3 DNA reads TGTGCCAGCAGCCACCGGGACAGGGGGCCCTATGAGCAGTTCTTC.

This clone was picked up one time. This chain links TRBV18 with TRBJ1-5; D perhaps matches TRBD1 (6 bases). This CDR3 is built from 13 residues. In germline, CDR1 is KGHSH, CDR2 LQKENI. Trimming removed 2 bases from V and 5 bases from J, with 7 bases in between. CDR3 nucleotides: TGTGCCAGCTCACCAGGACAGTATCAGCCCCAGCATTTT. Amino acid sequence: CASSPGQYQPQHF.

CDR3 sequence (DNA): TGCGCCAGCAGCCGGGAGCTGGGTTACACTGAAGCTTTCTTT. It encodes CASSRELGYTEAFF. The chain links TRBV5-1 to TRBJ1-1; no reliable D call. The V end lost 4 bases, the J end lost 3 bases, and 13 bases lay between the germline ends. Per the germline V gene, CDR1 is SGHRS and CDR2 is YFSETQ. The CDR3 loop spans 14 amino acids. The full variable domain, rest sourced from reference TRBV5-1 and TRBJ1-1, is KAGVTQTPRYLIKTRGQQVTLSCSPISGHRSVSWYQQTPGQGLQFLFEYFSETQRNKGNFPGRFSGRQFSNSRSEMNVSTLELGDSALYLCASSRELGYTEAFFGQGTRLTVV.

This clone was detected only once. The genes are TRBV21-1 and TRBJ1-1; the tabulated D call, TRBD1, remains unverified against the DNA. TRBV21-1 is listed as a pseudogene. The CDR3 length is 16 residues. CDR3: CASSNGDRGQHGEAFF. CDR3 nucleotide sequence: TGTGCCAGCAGCAATGGGGACAGGGGACAACACGGTGAAGCTTTCTTT.

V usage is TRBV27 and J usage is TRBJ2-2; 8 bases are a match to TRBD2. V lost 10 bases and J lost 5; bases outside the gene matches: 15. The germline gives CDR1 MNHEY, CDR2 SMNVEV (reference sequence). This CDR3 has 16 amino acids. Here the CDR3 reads CATRDTGGLSTGELFF. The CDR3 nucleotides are TGTGCCACCAGAGATACGGGGGGGCTTAGTACCGGGGAGCTGTTTTTT.

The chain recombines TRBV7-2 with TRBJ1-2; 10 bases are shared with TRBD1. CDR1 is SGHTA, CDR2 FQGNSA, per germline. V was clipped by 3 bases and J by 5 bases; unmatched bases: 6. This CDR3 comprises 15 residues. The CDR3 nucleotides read TGTGCCAGCAGCTTCACGGGACAGGGGAGATATGGCTACACCTTC. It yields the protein CASSFTGQGRYGYTF.

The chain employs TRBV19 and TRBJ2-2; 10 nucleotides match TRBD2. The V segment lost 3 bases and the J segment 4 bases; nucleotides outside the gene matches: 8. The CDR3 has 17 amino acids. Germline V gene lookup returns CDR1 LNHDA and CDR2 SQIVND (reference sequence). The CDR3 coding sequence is TGTGCCAGTAGTATGCAAGCGGGGGGGCGTGGCACCGGGGAGCTGTTTTTT. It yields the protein CASSMQAGGRGTGELFF.

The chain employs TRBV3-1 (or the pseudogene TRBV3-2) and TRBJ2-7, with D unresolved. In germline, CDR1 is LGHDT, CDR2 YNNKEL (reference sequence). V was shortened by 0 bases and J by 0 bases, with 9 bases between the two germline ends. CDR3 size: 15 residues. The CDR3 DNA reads TGTGCCAGCAGCCAAGATCCAGGTAGCTCCTACGAGCAGTACTTC. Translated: CASSQDPGSSYEQYF.

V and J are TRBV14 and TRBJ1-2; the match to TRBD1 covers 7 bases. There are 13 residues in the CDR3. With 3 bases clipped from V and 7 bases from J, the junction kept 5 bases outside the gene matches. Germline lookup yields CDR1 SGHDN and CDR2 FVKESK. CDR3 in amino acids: CASSQVTGAGYTF. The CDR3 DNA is TGTGCCAGCAGCCAGGTAACAGGGGCTGGCTACACCTTC.